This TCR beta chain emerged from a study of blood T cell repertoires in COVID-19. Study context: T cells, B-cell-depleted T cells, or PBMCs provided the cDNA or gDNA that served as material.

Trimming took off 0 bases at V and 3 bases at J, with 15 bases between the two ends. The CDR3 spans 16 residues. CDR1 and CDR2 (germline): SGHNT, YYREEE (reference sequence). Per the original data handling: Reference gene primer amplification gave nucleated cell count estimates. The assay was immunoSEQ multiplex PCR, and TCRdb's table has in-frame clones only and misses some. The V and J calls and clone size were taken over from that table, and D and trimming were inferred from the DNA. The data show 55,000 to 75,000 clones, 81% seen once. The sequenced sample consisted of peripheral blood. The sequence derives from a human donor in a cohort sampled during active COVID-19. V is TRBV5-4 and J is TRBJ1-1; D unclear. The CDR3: CASSLGGEELDTEAFF. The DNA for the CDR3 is TGTGCCAGCAGCTTGGGCGGAGAGGAGCTCGACACTGAAGCTTTCTTT.